This T cell receptor beta chain was profiled in a study of shared clonotypes between healthy human individuals. Every subset's genomic DNA went evenly onto several immunoSEQ plates. Using about 220 ng DNA, approximately 27,000 T cell genomes, the sorted-subset replicate PCRs were run. Profiled with immunoSEQ multiplex PCR; TCRdb holds only in-frame clones, not every one. The repertoire holds about 1.9 million clones, with 93% as singletons. Naive CD8 cells lacked CD45RO, underwent positive selection for CCR7 and left out terminally differentiated effector memory CD45RA+ cells. This CDR3 has 15 residues. V lost 4 bases and J lost 4, with 16 bases in between. The germline V gene has CDR1 LGHNA and CDR2 YNFKEQ.

The TCR originated in a man in his late teens or twenties in good health. Some clones in this sample may be carry-over from other donors' samples. The sequenced material came from naive CD8+ T cells from PBMCs. The V call is TRBV4-2, the J call TRBJ1-2; unclear D gene. The CDR3 region has the DNA TGTGCCAGCAGCCCTTCCCCCGAGGCCTCCTATGGCTACACCTTC. Amino acids: CASSPSPEASYGYTF.